This T cell receptor beta chain is from a study of CD8+ T cells in alopecia areata. After isolation, RNA underwent reverse transcription to generate cDNA as the sequencing template. Clones were read by immunoSEQ multiplex PCR, and TCRdb kept only the in-frame ones, dropping some. The sample carries around 120,000 clones, about 50% recorded once. This clone has more than one count but fewer than ten. Its antigen is as yet unknown. Regarding treatment: oral pan-JAK inhibitor, 5-10 mg twice daily. Per germline, CDR1 SQVTM and CDR2 ANQGSEA. This CDR3 has 14 amino acids. J gave up 2 bases and V 3 bases, and 5 bases lay outside the gene matches. General study points: Relative to normal scalp, lesional scalp, especially alopecia totalis/universalis, showed higher clonality.

The rearrangement joins TRBV29-1 to TRBJ2-7; 9 nucleotides line up with TRBD1. Sequenced material: CD4+ T cells sorted from blood, taken at week 4, from a patient treated with tofacitinib. The clonotype was recovered from a human donor with alopecia areata. DNA of the CDR3: TGCAGCGTTGATAGCGGACAGGGGACCTACGAGCAGTACTTC. It codes for CSVDSGQGTYEQYF.